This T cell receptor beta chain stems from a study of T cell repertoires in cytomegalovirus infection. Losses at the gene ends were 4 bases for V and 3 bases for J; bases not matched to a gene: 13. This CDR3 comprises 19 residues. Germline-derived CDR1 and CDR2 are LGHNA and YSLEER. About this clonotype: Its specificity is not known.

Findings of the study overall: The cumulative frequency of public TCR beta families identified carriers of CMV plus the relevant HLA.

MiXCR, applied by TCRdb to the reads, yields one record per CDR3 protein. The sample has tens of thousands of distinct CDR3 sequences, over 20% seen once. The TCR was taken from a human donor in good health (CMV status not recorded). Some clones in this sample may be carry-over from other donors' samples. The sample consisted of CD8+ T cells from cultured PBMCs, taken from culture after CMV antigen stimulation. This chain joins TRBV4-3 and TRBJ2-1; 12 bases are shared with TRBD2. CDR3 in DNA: TGCGCCAGCAGCCCCGGGACGGCTAGCGGGAGGGCGGGCTACAATGAGCAGTTCTTC. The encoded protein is CASSPGTASGRAGYNEQFF.